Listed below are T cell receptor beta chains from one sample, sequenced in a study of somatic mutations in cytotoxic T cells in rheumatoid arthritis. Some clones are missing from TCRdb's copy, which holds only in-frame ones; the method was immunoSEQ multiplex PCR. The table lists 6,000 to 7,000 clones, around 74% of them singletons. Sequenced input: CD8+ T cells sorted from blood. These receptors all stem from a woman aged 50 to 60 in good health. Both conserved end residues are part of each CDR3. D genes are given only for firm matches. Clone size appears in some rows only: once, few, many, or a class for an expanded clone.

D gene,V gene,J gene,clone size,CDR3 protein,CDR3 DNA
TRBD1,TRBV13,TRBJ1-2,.,CASSEGATYGYTF,TGTGCCAGCAGCGAGGGGGCGACCTATGGCTACACCTTC
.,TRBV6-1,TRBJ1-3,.,CASSAEQGSSGNTIYF,TGTGCCAGCAGTGCGGAACAGGGAAGCTCTGGAAACACCATATATTTT
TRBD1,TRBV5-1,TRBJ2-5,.,CASSLGQGVWGQQETQYF,TGCGCCAGCAGCTTGGGACAGGGGGTATGGGGACAACAAGAGACCCAGTACTTC
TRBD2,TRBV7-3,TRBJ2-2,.,CASSLLAGGDTGELFF,TGTGCCAGCAGCTTACTTGCGGGGGGGGACACCGGGGAGCTGTTTTTT
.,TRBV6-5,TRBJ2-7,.,CASTPGGTYEQYF,TGTGCCAGCACCCCAGGCGGGACCTACGAGCAGTACTTC
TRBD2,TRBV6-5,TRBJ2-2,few,CASSYLGLAFTGELFF,TGTGCCAGCAGTTACCTAGGACTAGCGTTCACCGGGGAGCTGTTTTTT
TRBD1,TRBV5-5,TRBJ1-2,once,CASSLGDRGRAYGYTF,TGTGCCAGCAGCTTGGGGGACAGGGGGCGTGCCTATGGCTACACCTTC
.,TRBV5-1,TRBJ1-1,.,CASSQDMGTEAFF,TGCGCCAGCAGCCAGGACATGGGCACTGAAGCTTTCTTT
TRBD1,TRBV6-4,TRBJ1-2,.,CASSPKTGAAYGYTF,TGTGCCAGCAGTCCGAAGACAGGGGCGGCCTATGGCTACACCTTC
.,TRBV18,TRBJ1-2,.,CASSPPTGIYGYTF,TGTGCCAGCTCACCACCGACAGGCATCTATGGCTACACCTTC
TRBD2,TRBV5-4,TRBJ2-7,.,CASSPIAGEAYEQYF,TGTGCCAGCAGCCCGATAGCGGGGGAGGCCTACGAGCAGTACTTC
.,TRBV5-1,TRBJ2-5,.,CASSLATPYQETQYF,TGCGCCAGCAGCTTGGCGACTCCGTACCAAGAGACCCAGTACTTC
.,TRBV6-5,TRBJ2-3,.,CASRPQSYGSDTQYF,TGTGCCAGCAGACCGCAATCCTACGGGTCAGATACGCAGTATTTT
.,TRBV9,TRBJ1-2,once,CASSVHGGSTNYGYTF,TGTGCCAGCAGCGTCCACGGGGGGTCCACTAACTATGGCTACACCTTC
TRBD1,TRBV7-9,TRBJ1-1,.,CASSSTTGLNTEAFF,TGTGCCAGCAGCTCAACGACAGGGTTGAACACTGAAGCTTTCTTT